This TCR beta chain derives from a study of blood T cell repertoires in COVID-19 (dated by TCRdb to 2018 to 2021). About the investigation overall: Samples covering the acute and convalescent phases of COVID-19 were provided by collaborators in the United States, Italy and Spain. The dataset comprised deeply sampled blood TCRbeta repertoires from subjects exposed to, actively infected with, or recovered from COVID-19. The repertoires were made available in a free public database intended to serve as a resource for research on the immune response to SARS-CoV-2. Samples were obtained from the ongoing ImmuneRACE study (first 160 participants) and from about 1,300 subjects provided by 6 global collaborators. Where available, HLA class I and class II types were obtained from metadata supplied by the sample provider rather than from assay-based typing. The prospective study material was composed of cDNA or gDNA derived from T cells, B-cell-depleted T cells, or PBMCs. A de-identified subject ID, COVID-19 status, age in years and sex were almost always included in the sample metadata.

Study-wide conclusions, independent of this receptor: How much clinical and demographic metadata was included differed by source and by participant, and the metadata was provided uncurated.

Enrolling through a virtual design, the prospective study's participants ranged in age from roughly 18 to 95 years and lived across 20 to 30 United States geographic areas. In the prospective study, cohorts were assigned on the basis of participant-reported clinical history obtained from a screening survey and a study questionnaire. For ImmuneRACE Cohort 3, a participant was defined as recovered based on two consecutive negative NP/OP PCR tests, clearance by a healthcare professional, or resolution of symptoms. In the prospective study, mobile phlebotomists collected whole blood, serum and a nasopharyngeal or oropharyngeal swab from each participant. Participants in the prospective study had the option to provide additional blood draws and questionnaires over a roughly two-month period. Before DNA extraction, prospective study blood samples were shipped either frozen or at room temperature. The immunoSEQ Assay, a bias-controlled multiplex PCR, was used to amplify TCRbeta CDR3 regions from genomic DNA. The authors' analysis ran thus. The number of nucleated cells in each sample was estimated from the amplification of reference gene primers within the assay. To quantify the absolute abundance of each unique TCRbeta CDR3 rearrangement, sequence reads were collapsed and filtered. For each sample, productive Simpson clonality was calculated as the square root of Simpson's diversity index across productive rearrangements. The immuneACCESS repertoire file appears here via TCRdb, limited to in-frame rearrangements. These files lack a portion of the clones; in checked studies, under half of the deficit traces to unresolved V genes, and the cause of the others is not known. V and J calls and clone size are given by that table; D and trimming were obtained from the DNA. The sample profile shows fewer than 400,000 clones; 86% of them were found once. The ten top clones hold roughly 4% of the sample.

As to this clone: Its target antigen remains unknown. Per-base quality was not reported, and no clone a single base away is much larger than it.

From the germline V gene, CDR1 is SGHRS and CDR2 is YFSETQ. Trimming removed 4 bases from V and 3 bases from J, leaving 11 bases between the germline ends. The CDR3 runs 14 amino acids, cysteine and phenylalanine included. Only the CDR3 part of the read is kept: 42 bases, read in frame from the first base. The TCR sequence derives from a man younger than 45 who had recovered from COVID-19. The chain was built from TRBV5-1 and TRBJ1-5, with the D gene not clear enough to name. Sequenced sample: PBMCs or T cells enriched from blood (not recorded which). In nucleotides, the sequence is TGCGCCAGCAGCCCTATGGGAGACAATCAGCCCCAGCATTTT. Its coded protein is CASSPMGDNQPQHF.